The clone carrying this TCR beta chain turned up a few times. Its antigen is not identified. The data were taken from a study of T cells in Graves' hyperthyroidism and ophthalmopathy. Whole-study results and caveats: Classification by a 13 V-J model distinguished ophthalmopathy from stable hyperthyroidism. Within blood appeared most thyroid clonotypes that had expanded above 0.001.

Using RNA transcripts as the source, TCR beta CDR3 regions were amplified. A set of HTBI primers served as the primers for a first-round RT-PCR of the TCR CDR3. TCRdb processed the multiplex PCR reads anew with MiXCR; each CDR3 protein has one entry. The sample contains around 580,000 distinct CDR3 sequences, over 15% of which appear only once. V was shortened by 3 bases and J by 6 bases, with 17 bases between the two germline ends. The CDR3 runs to 15 residues. CDR1 and CDR2 from the germline V gene are DFQATT and SNEGSKA (reference sequence). This clonotype was sampled from a woman aged 18-35 years with Graves' hyperthyroidism. Sequencing was done on a sample of blood. V is TRBV20-1 and J is TRBJ2-2; tentatively, D is TRBD1 or TRBD2 (6 bases each). CDR3 sequence (DNA): TGCAGTGCTAGGAGGGGGGCCAGAGCTCCCGGGGAGCTGTTTTTT. As protein: CSARRGARAPGELFF.